A single sample is the source of the 7 T cell receptor beta chains below, sequenced in a study of type 1 and type 2 diabetes patients. PCR was run on genomic DNA. Amplification of the beta chain CDR3 used 30 forward and 13 reverse multiplex primers. TCRdb recomputed calls from the multiplex PCR reads with MiXCR, one row per CDR3 protein. The top ten clones hold approximately 14% of a sample with some 250,000 distinct CDR3 sequences, over 45% of them seen once. The sequenced material came from peripheral blood mononuclear cells (PBMCs). These receptor sequences come from a man aged 18 to 30 with type 2 diabetes.

The genes are TRBV5-1 and TRBJ1-2, with a tentative D call TRBD1 (5 bases). CDR1 is SGHRS and CDR2 is YFSETQ in the germline V gene. The V and J ends lost 7 bases and 5 bases respectively, with 15 bases between them. The CDR3 spans 13 residues. The CDR3 bases are TGCGCCAGCGGGGCAGGAAACTATTATGGCTACACCTTC. Its translation: CASGAGNYYGYTF.

As concerns this clonotype: Being one base from a much bigger clone, this may be a read error. The chain is built from TRBV10-3 and TRBJ1-1; weak D call: TRBD1 (6 bases). The CDR3 is 14 residues long. CDR1 and CDR2 (germline): ENHRY, SYGVKD. The CDR3 DNA is TGTGCCATCAGTGAGTCGATGGGGGACACTGAAGCTTCCTTT. Protein product: CAISESMGDTEASF.

The chain carries TRBV7-2 and TRBJ2-1; tentative D call: TRBD1 (6 bases). This CDR3 has 14 residues. The V gene's germline CDR1 is SGHTA and CDR2 FQGNSA. The V end lost 4 bases, the J end lost 8 bases, and 15 bases lay between the germline ends. The DNA for the CDR3 is TGTGCCAGCAGCTCGAAGCGGTCAGGGGATGAGCAGTTCTTC. Its protein is CASSSKRSGDEQFF.

This clonotype has a handful of counts. The V call is TRBV9, the J call TRBJ2-3, with D perhaps matching TRBD2 (5 bases). The CDR3 has 12 amino acids. In germline, CDR1 is SGDLS, CDR2 YYNGEE. Trimming left V 3 bases short and J 6 bases short, with 8 bases between. Here the CDR3 DNA reads TGTGCCAGCAGCGGTTTAGCGGATACGCAGTATTTT. Translating gives CASSGLADTQYF.

The chain couples TRBV19 to TRBJ2-1; TRBD2 might be the D (6 bases). V lost 5 bases to trimming and J lost 7 bases, with 12 bases between them. The CDR3 consists of 13 residues. CDR1 is LNHDA, CDR2 SQIVND, per germline (reference sequence). CDR3 protein: CASSGDSLNEQFF. CDR3 DNA sequence: TGTGCCAGTAGTGGGGACTCCCTTAATGAGCAGTTCTTC.

The chain uses TRBV20-1 and TRBJ2-1, with D hard to call. The germline V gene encodes CDR1 DFQATT and CDR2 SNEGSKA (reference sequence). Between the trimmed V and J ends, which lost 3 bases and 9 bases, there was a span of 9 bases. CDR3 length: 11 residues. CDR3 loop: CSASLPGEQFF. CDR3 nucleotides: TGCAGTGCTAGTCTTCCTGGTGAGCAGTTCTTC.

J is TRBJ2-3 and V is TRBV20-1; D is uncertain. V lost 0 bases and J 5 bases, leaving 12 bases between the germline ends. Per germline, CDR1 DFQATT and CDR2 SNEGSKA (reference sequence). CDR3 length: 14 amino acids. The CDR3 sequence: CSARDGTVIDTQYF. In DNA, the CDR3 is TGCAGTGCTAGAGATGGAACAGTTATAGATACGCAGTATTTT.